This TCR beta chain was captured by sequencing in a study of beta chain features in type 1 diabetes. Notes on the study in general: Shortening that was moderate but significant affected the TCRB CDR3s of Type 1 diabetes patients in all four CD4+ subsets.

The table lists this clone with a few counts. The antigen is undetermined. Reverse transcribing all isolated RNA meant expressed TCRB transcripts were sequenced. Deep immunoSEQ sequencing covered naive, central memory and regulatory T cell samples. The table came from immunoSEQ multiplex PCR; TCRdb's copy has only in-frame clones and leaves some out. Among nearly 700,000 clones, 13% were seen once, and the ten largest hold about 0.02%. This clonotype originated in a man between 18 and 29 years old with type 1 diabetes. Specimen: naive CD4+ T cells from blood.

CDR3: CASSLTRYEQYF. The DNA of the CDR3 is TGTGCCAGCAGTCTCACCCGCTACGAGCAGTACTTC. The chain uses TRBV27 and TRBJ2-7; no clear D gene. This CDR3 is built from 12 residues. CDR1 and CDR2 (germline): MNHEY, SMNVEV (reference sequence). Trimming cost V 5 bases and J 3 bases, with 8 bases left between them.